Following are 5 T cell receptor beta chains from one sample sequenced in a study of shared clonotypes between healthy human individuals. Naive CD8 cells, CD45RO-negative and positively selected for CCR7, excluded terminally differentiated effector memory CD45RA+ cells. Generated by immunoSEQ multiplex PCR, the TCRdb table keeps only in-frame clones and is missing some. Seen here are about 2 million clones, about 95% observed once, and the top ten hold roughly 1%. The specimen sequenced was naive CD8+ T cells sorted from blood. These receptors all come from a man in his late teens or twenties in good health.

CDR3: CASSQEEGDEQFF. The DNA for the CDR3 is TGCGCCAGCAGCCAAGAAGAGGGGGATGAGCAGTTCTTC. The chain carries TRBV4-3 and TRBJ2-1, with D perhaps matching TRBD1 (6 bases). Germline CDR1 reads LGHNA; CDR2 reads YSLEER. With 0 bases removed from V and 8 bases from J, the gap between germline ends came to 8 bases. The CDR3 length is 13 residues.

The chain joins TRBV5-6 to TRBJ1-2, with 8 nucleotides matching TRBD1. The CDR3 runs to 12 residues. The J segment lost 10 bases and the V segment lost 0 bases, leaving 2 bases of the junction unmatched. Germline-derived CDR1 and CDR2 are SGHDT and YYEEEE. DNA of the CDR3: TGTGCCAGCAGCTTGGGGACAGGGTACTACACCTTC. Translation gives CASSLGTGYYTF.

V and J are TRBV5-5 and TRBJ2-1, with 8 positions matching TRBD1. The J segment lost 6 bases and the V segment lost 4 bases, leaving 3 bases of the junction unmatched. CDR1 is SGHKS, CDR2 YYEKEE, per germline (reference sequence). The CDR3 is 13 residues long. The CDR3 DNA sequence: TGTGCCAGCAGCCCGCAGGGGGCCAATGAGCAGTTCTTC. Amino acids: CASSPQGANEQFF.

The chain has TRBV19 and TRBJ2-5; 8 nucleotides line up with TRBD1. From germline, CDR1 is LNHDA and CDR2 SQIVND (reference sequence). Unmatched junction bases numbered 6, after V lost 5 bases and J lost 1 base. The CDR3 consists of 15 residues. The CDR3, as DNA: TGTGCCAGTAGTTCGGACAGGGAAGGCCAAGAGACCCAGTACTTC. It translates to CASSSDREGQETQYF.

The chain recombines TRBV19 with TRBJ2-6, with 8 positions matching TRBD1. The germline CDR1 and CDR2 sequences are LNHDA and SQIVND (reference sequence). The CDR3 consists of 17 residues. V dropped 5 bases and J dropped 0; count of bases not matched to a gene: 6. CDR3 region: CASSAGTGISGANVLTF. The CDR3 nucleotides read TGTGCCAGTAGTGCCGGGACAGGCATCTCTGGGGCCAACGTCCTGACTTTC.